This passage covers 16 T cell receptor beta chains from one sample sequenced in a study of PD-1 blockade in mismatch repair-deficient tumors. Clones were sequenced by immunoSEQ multiplex PCR, and TCRdb holds only the in-frame ones, with some missing. The sample yields 100,000 or so clones, approximately 80% seen once. Sequences were derived from peripheral blood, sampled 35 to 37 weeks after starting pembrolizumab. The receptors shown here come from an adult with mismatch repair-deficient cancer.

The DNA of the CDR3 is TGTGCCAGCAGCTTAGGGACAGGAATTATTAACTATGGCTACACCTTC. Its protein product is CASSLGTGIINYGYTF. The chain is built from TRBV5-5 and TRBJ1-2, with 8 bases aligning to TRBD1. CDR3 length: 16 residues. In germline, CDR1 is SGHKS, CDR2 YYEKEE (reference sequence). V shed 2 bases, J shed 1 base, and the junction held 7 bases outside the gene matches.

V gene TRBV7-9 combines with J gene TRBJ2-1; 13 bases align to TRBD2. This CDR3 spans 18 amino acids. Germline V gene data show CDR1 as SEHNR and CDR2 as FQNEAQ (reference sequence). Trimming at V came to 5 bases and at J to 1 base, leaving 8 bases not matched to a gene. The CDR3 here is CASSTPGLAGWSYNEQFF. CDR3 DNA: TGTGCCAGCAGCACACCGGGACTAGCGGGATGGTCCTACAATGAGCAGTTCTTC.

This clone was seen once. J is TRBJ1-2 and V is TRBV10-3; a possible D gene is TRBD1 (6 bases). This CDR3 has 14 amino acids. The germline CDR1 and CDR2 sequences are ENHRY and SYGVKD. Trimming cost V 4 bases and J 7 bases, with 16 bases left between them. This CDR3 is CAISVEQGFAGYTF. The CDR3 nucleotides read TGTGCCATCAGTGTGGAACAGGGTTTTGCTGGCTACACCTTC.

The chain employs TRBV18 and TRBJ2-7; D may be TRBD1 (5 bases). V lost 4 bases and J 6 bases, leaving 10 bases between the germline ends. The CDR3 runs 12 residues. Germline-derived CDR1 and CDR2 are KGHSH and LQKENI. The CDR3 loop is CASSLQGFEQYF. The CDR3, as DNA: TGTGCCAGCTCACTGCAGGGTTTCGAGCAGTACTTC.

The table lists this clone with a count of one. CDR3 amino acids: CASGSGLANTDTQYF. The CDR3 coding sequence is TGTGCTAGTGGGTCCGGGCTAGCGAACACAGATACGCAGTATTTT. The chain uses TRBV12-5 and TRBJ2-3, with D possibly TRBD2 on 6 matching bases. CDR1 and CDR2 (germline): LGHNT, FRNRAP. The CDR3 sequence is 15 residues long. Trimming shortened V by 6 bases and J by 2 bases, and 15 bases separated the two germline ends. Full variable domain (missing parts from reference TRBV12-5 and TRBJ2-3): DARVTQTPRHKVTEMGQEVTMRCQPILGHNTVFWYRQTMMQGLELLAYFRNRAPLDDSGMPKDRFSAEMPDATLATLKIQPSEPRDSAVYFCASGSGLANTDTQYFGPGTRLTVL.

The gene calls are TRBV6-1 and TRBJ1-3, with D unresolved. Germline assignment: CDR1 MNHNS and CDR2 SASEGT. Trimming took off 3 bases at V and 0 bases at J, with 6 bases between the two ends. The CDR3 sequence is 14 residues long. The CDR3 loop reads CASSDSASGNTIYF. The CDR3 nucleotides are TGTGCCAGCAGTGACAGTGCCTCTGGAAACACCATATATTTT.

This chain uses TRBV7-6 with TRBJ1-4; no reliable D call. Germline assignment: CDR1 SGHVS and CDR2 FNYEAQ. Trimming pared 2 bases from V and 8 bases from J, leaving 9 bases between. There are 13 residues in the CDR3. The CDR3 spells CASSLIFPEKLFF. DNA for the CDR3: TGTGCCAGCAGCTTAATCTTCCCCGAAAAACTGTTTTTT.

This clone has just a few counts. The chain combines TRBV7-3 with TRBJ1-2; 7 nucleotides agree with TRBD1. CDR1 is SGHTA and CDR2 is FQGTGA in the germline V gene. With 4 bases clipped from V and 1 base from J, the junction kept 3 bases outside the gene matches. The CDR3 contains 14 residues. The CDR3, as DNA: TGTGCCAGCAGCTACGGGACAGATAACTATGGCTACACCTTC. Translation: CASSYGTDNYGYTF. The complete variable domain, with remaining parts taken from reference TRBV7-3 and TRBJ1-2, reads GAGVSQTPSNKVTEKGKYVELRCDPISGHTALYWYRQSLGQGPEFLIYFQGTGAADDSGLPNDRFFAVRPEGSVSTLKIQRTERGDSAVYLCASSYGTDNYGYTFGSGTRLTVV.

The chain uses TRBV5-1 and TRBJ2-6; D assignment may be TRBD1 or TRBD2 (6 bases each). Trimming left V 1 base short and J 0 bases short, with 23 bases between. From germline, CDR1 is SGHRS and CDR2 YFSETQ. CDR3 length: 21 residues. CDR3 bases: TGCGCCAGCAGCTTGACTAAGGGGGGCTGGACAGCTAACTCTGGGGCCAACGTCCTGACTTTC. This encodes CASSLTKGGWTANSGANVLTF. The variable domain in full, completed from reference TRBV5-1 and TRBJ2-6, reads KAGVTQTPRYLIKTRGQQVTLSCSPISGHRSVSWYQQTPGQGLQFLFEYFSETQRNKGNFPGRFSGRQFSNSRSEMNVSTLELGDSALYLCASSLTKGGWTANSGANVLTFGAGSRLTVL.

J is TRBJ2-1 and V is TRBV5-4; D gene uncertain. This CDR3 is built from 20 residues. Trimming stripped 5 bases from V and 0 bases from J, with 27 bases between. CDR1 is SGHNT, CDR2 YYREEE, per germline (reference sequence). This CDR3 is CASRWPQSLVTHSSYNEQFF. CDR3 coding DNA: TGTGCCAGCAGGTGGCCACAGAGCCTGGTAACTCACAGCTCCTACAATGAGCAGTTCTTC. Combining the CDR3 with reference TRBV5-4 and TRBJ2-1 gives the whole variable domain ETGVTQSPTHLIKTRGQQVTLRCSSQSGHNTVSWYQQALGQGPQFIFQYYREEENGRGNFPPRFSGLQFPNYSSELNVNALELDDSALYLCASRWPQSLVTHSSYNEQFFGPGTRLTVL.

This CDR3 is CAWGGGFDQPQHF. The CDR3 DNA reads TGTGCCTGGGGAGGGGGATTTGATCAGCCCCAGCATTTT. This sequence joins TRBV30 and TRBJ1-5, with D perhaps TRBD1 (6 bases). The CDR3 totals 13 residues. Per the germline V gene, CDR1 is GTSNPN and CDR2 is SVGIG (reference sequence). The ends were cut back, 5 bases at V and 5 bases at J, with 13 bases in the middle.

The chain links TRBV7-8 to TRBJ2-5; unclear D gene. Trimming pared 8 bases from V and 2 bases from J, leaving 24 bases between. Germline V gives CDR1 SGHVS, CDR2 FQNEAQ. The CDR3 is 17 amino acids. The CDR3 DNA reads TGTGCCAGCGGACCCCAATATCGCATAGCCCAGCAAGAGACCCAGTACTTC. Its protein is CASGPQYRIAQQETQYF.

The chain has TRBV5-1 and TRBJ2-7, with D perhaps TRBD2 (6 bases). The CDR3 spans 14 residues. Trimming removed 2 bases at V and 4 bases at J, with 13 bases between. Germline V gene lookup returns CDR1 SGHRS and CDR2 YFSETQ. The DNA for the CDR3 is TGCGCCAGCAGCTTCGAGGGAGGAACATACGAGCAGTACTTC. Protein sequence: CASSFEGGTYEQYF.

CDR3 protein: CASTAGLAVWNEQFF. The CDR3 DNA reads as TGTGCCAGCACCGCGGGACTAGCGGTTTGGAATGAGCAGTTCTTC. The chain combines TRBV11-1 with TRBJ2-1; 11 nucleotides match TRBD2. Losses at the gene ends were 7 bases for V and 7 bases for J; bases not matched to a gene: 9. The CDR3 runs to 15 residues. Germline values: CDR1 SGHAT, CDR2 FQDESV (reference sequence).

The chain recombines TRBV7-2 with TRBJ2-1; 7 positions agree with TRBD2. The CDR3 runs to 15 residues. The germline V gene has CDR1 SGHTA and CDR2 FQGNSA. Trimming at V came to 6 bases and at J to 6 bases, leaving 11 bases not matched to a gene. CDR3 region: CASSQGLGARNEQFF. The CDR3 nucleotides read TGTGCCAGCAGTCAAGGACTAGGAGCTCGCAATGAGCAGTTCTTC.

For the CDR3, the DNA is TGTGCCTGGAGTTCCCGTAGCGGGAGGGCTGTATACAATGAGCAGTTCTTC. Its translation: CAWSSRSGRAVYNEQFF. The chain has TRBV30 and TRBJ2-1; TRBD2 matches 11 bases. Germline values: CDR1 GTSNPN, CDR2 SVGIG (reference sequence). This CDR3 is built from 17 residues. The junction had 10 bases not matched to a gene; V was cut back by 2 bases and J by 4 bases.